The 26 T cell receptor beta chains below all came from one sample that was sequenced in a study of tumor-infiltrating lymphocytes in localized non-small cell lung cancer (dated by TCRdb to the early 2020s). Libraries were made using the immunoSEQ multiplex PCR assay. Imported from immuneACCESS, the table was reduced by TCRdb to in-frame sequences with V and J called. These copies leave out some clones; in studies compared against another copy, an unresolved V gene accounts for under half, and the cause of the remainder is not known. This sample lists 27,000 or so clones; around 85% were detected once. The top ten constitute about 2.1% of the sample. The specimen sequenced was lung tumor tissue. The receptors stem from a human donor with non-small cell lung cancer.

V and J are TRBV6-5 and TRBJ1-2; no definite D call. The CDR3 loop spans 13 amino acids. Trimming stripped 7 bases from V and 7 bases from J, with 16 bases between. CDR1 is MNHEY, CDR2 SVGAGI, per germline. For the CDR3, the DNA is TGTGCCAGCACCGAGGACGGAGCTGGTGGCTACACCTTC. It translates to CASTEDGAGGYTF.

V is TRBV9 and J is TRBJ1-2, with TRBD1 as a possible D gene (6 bases). CDR1 is SGDLS, CDR2 YYNGEE, per germline. Trimming removed 0 bases from V and 3 bases from J, with 9 bases in between. There are 14 residues in the CDR3. The CDR3 DNA reads as TGTGCCAGCAGCGTAGTTGCAGGGGACTATGGCTACACCTTC. Translating it yields CASSVVAGDYGYTF.

V is TRBV5-6 and J is TRBJ1-6, with D possibly matching TRBD1 (6 bases). The CDR3 is 17 amino acids. Looked up from germline, CDR1 is SGHDT and CDR2 is YYEEEE. The ends were cut back, 1 base at V and 1 base at J, with 12 bases in the middle. CDR3 loop: CASSLSGARSYNSPLHF. CDR3 DNA sequence: TGTGCCAGCAGCTTGTCGGGGGCCAGGTCCTATAATTCACCCCTCCACTTT.

The chain uses TRBV30 and TRBJ2-2; 8 bases align to TRBD1. The CDR3 is 13 amino acids. Losses at the gene ends were 0 bases for V and 8 bases for J; bases not matched to a gene: 2. Germline V gene sequence: CDR1 GTSNPN, CDR2 SVGIG (reference sequence). The CDR3 loop is CAWSVYRGGELFF. CDR3 nucleotide sequence: TGTGCCTGGAGTGTATACAGGGGGGGGGAGCTGTTTTTT. The full variable domain, completed using reference TRBV30 and TRBJ2-2, is SQTIHQWPATLVQPVGSPLSLECTVEGTSNPNLYWYRQAAGRGLQLLFYSVGIGQISSEVPQNLSASRPQDRQFILSSKKLLLSDSGFYLCAWSVYRGGELFFGEGSRLTVL.

This CDR3 reads CASSLEGTGGYTF. The DNA for the CDR3 is TGCGCCAGCAGCTTGGAGGGGACAGGGGGCTACACCTTC. V is TRBV5-1 and J is TRBJ1-2; 9 bases map to TRBD1. In germline, CDR1 is SGHRS, CDR2 YFSETQ. CDR3 length: 13 amino acids. V lost 0 bases and J lost 8; bases outside the gene matches: 2.

The V gene is TRBV27, the J gene TRBJ2-7, with D possibly called TRBD1 or TRBD2 (7 bases each). The CDR3 has 14 amino acids. The germline V gene encodes CDR1 MNHEY and CDR2 SMNVEV (reference sequence). V lost 2 bases and J lost 6, with 14 bases in between. CDR3 DNA: TGTGCCAGCAGTTTACGCGGGGGACAGTTCGAGCAGTACTTC. Translating it yields CASSLRGGQFEQYF.

In this sample, this clone turned up once. The rearrangement joins TRBV7-2 to TRBJ1-5; no clear D gene. Germline lookup yields CDR1 SGHTA and CDR2 FQGNSA. Trimming removed 5 bases from V and 0 bases from J, with 11 bases in between. The length of the CDR3 is 15 residues. The CDR3: CASSDTVGSNQPQHF. CDR3 coding DNA: TGTGCCAGCAGCGACACGGTTGGTAGCAATCAGCCCCAGCATTTT.

CDR3: CAIRSVDLFYEQYF. The CDR3 bases are TGTGCCATCAGAAGTGTGGACTTATTCTACGAGCAGTACTTC. V is TRBV10-3 and J is TRBJ2-7, with D perhaps matching TRBD2 (5 bases). Germline V gene sequence: CDR1 ENHRY, CDR2 SYGVKD. This CDR3 spans 14 amino acids. V was trimmed by 6 bases and J by 3 bases, leaving 15 bases between them.

This clone was counted between two and nine times. The chain carries TRBV25-1 and TRBJ2-3; 7 nucleotides align to TRBD1. After removal of 6 bases from V and 9 bases from J, the junction contained 18 bases not matched to a gene. The CDR3 has 16 residues. Germline CDR1 is MGHDK and CDR2 is SYGVNS. Written as DNA, the CDR3 is TGTGCCAGCAGCCCCTGGGAGACAGGGCCATCCCCGACGCAGTATTTT. Translation: CASSPWETGPSPTQYF.

V gene TRBV18 combines with J gene TRBJ1-4; D is perhaps TRBD1 (5 bases). Looked up from germline, CDR1 is KGHSH and CDR2 is LQKENI. The CDR3 covers 15 residues. The V end lost 0 bases, the J end lost 6 bases, and 11 bases lay between the germline ends. Here the CDR3 reads CASSPPGGADEKLFF. CDR3 sequence (DNA): TGTGCCAGCTCACCACCGGGGGGAGCAGATGAAAAACTGTTTTTT.

This chain connects TRBV7-9 to TRBJ1-1; no reliable D call. The CDR3 extends over 14 amino acids. The V gene's germline CDR1 is SEHNR and CDR2 FQNEAQ (reference sequence). V lost 7 bases to trimming and J lost 0 bases, with 12 bases between them. The CDR3 loop is CASTPRAMNTEAFF. The CDR3 DNA sequence: TGTGCCAGCACGCCGAGGGCCATGAACACTGAAGCTTTCTTT. Variable domain in full (rest from reference TRBV7-9 and TRBJ1-1): DTGVSQNPRHKITKRGQNVTFRCDPISEHNRLYWYRQTLGQGPEFLTYFQNEAQLEKSRLLSDRFSAERPKGSFSTLEIQRTEQGDSAMYLCASTPRAMNTEAFFGQGTRLTVV.

This sequence joins TRBV5-1 and TRBJ1-1; D unclear. Germline-derived CDR1 and CDR2 are SGHRS and YFSETQ. The CDR3 has 14 amino acids. V lost 9 bases to trimming and J lost 1 base, with 16 bases between them. The CDR3 bases are TGCGCCACCCACTCAGACGGAAGGAACACTGAAGCTTTCTTT. This translates into CATHSDGRNTEAFF.

This sequence joins TRBV5-6 and TRBJ2-5; 11 bases are a match to TRBD1. The CDR3 length is 16 residues. V was clipped by 4 bases and J by 5 bases; unmatched bases: 10. Germline CDR1 SGHDT, CDR2 YYEEEE. This CDR3 reads CASSLDRGRLFETQYF. CDR3 nucleotides: TGTGCCAGCAGCCTGGACAGGGGGCGTCTTTTCGAGACCCAGTACTTC.

The CDR3 nucleotides read TGCGCCAGCAGCCAAGACCCCAGAGATCAGCCCCAGCATTTT. Translating it yields CASSQDPRDQPQHF. The V and J genes are TRBV4-3 and TRBJ1-5, with D unclear. In germline, CDR1 is LGHNA, CDR2 YSLEER. This CDR3 has 14 residues. Trimming cost V 0 bases and J 5 bases, with 8 bases left between them.

The chain employs TRBV11-1 and TRBJ1-1; unclear D gene. The CDR3 runs to 12 residues. The germline V and J ends were trimmed by 0 bases and 4 bases, with 3 bases remaining between them. From germline, CDR1 is SGHAT and CDR2 FQDESV (reference sequence). CDR3 DNA sequence: TGTGCCAGCAGCTTAGCGGGCACTGAAGCTTTCTTT. Translated, it gives CASSLAGTEAFF.

This chain uses TRBV21-1 with TRBJ1-2; TRBD1, the table's D call, lacks a check against the DNA. TRBV21-1 is shown as a pseudogene. The CDR3 loop spans 14 amino acids. CDR3 in amino acids: CASSGVGDSCGYTF. CDR3 DNA: TGTGCCAGCAGCGGGGTAGGGGATTCTTGTGGCTACACCTTC.

This chain joins TRBV9 and TRBJ1-1, with TRBD1 as a possible D gene (5 bases). CDR3 length: 15 residues. Germline assignment: CDR1 SGDLS and CDR2 YYNGEE. V lost 0 bases and J lost 4, with 13 bases in between. Here the CDR3 reads CASSVGEGLGTEAFF. CDR3 DNA: TGTGCCAGCAGCGTAGGAGAGGGACTTGGCACTGAAGCTTTCTTT.

The chain recombines TRBV9 with TRBJ2-7; 8 bases are shared with TRBD1. Germline lookup yields CDR1 SGDLS and CDR2 YYNGEE. The J segment lost 5 bases and the V segment lost 1 base, leaving 8 bases of the junction unmatched. The CDR3 consists of 15 residues. The CDR3 sequence is CASSVRTGKQDEQYF. CDR3 in DNA: TGTGCCAGCAGCGTAAGGACAGGGAAGCAGGACGAGCAGTACTTC.

The gene calls are TRBV5-1 and TRBJ2-2, with D possibly TRBD1 on 6 matching bases. Germline CDR1 and CDR2: SGHRS and YFSETQ. The germline V and J ends were trimmed by 2 bases and 7 bases, with 12 bases remaining between them. There are 14 residues in the CDR3. The chain's CDR3 is CASSLTGSIGELFF. The CDR3 DNA reads TGCGCCAGCAGCTTAACAGGGTCTATCGGGGAGCTGTTTTTT.

The chain joins TRBV21-1 to TRBJ2-5; the tabulated D call, TRBD2, remains unverified against the DNA. TRBV21-1 is a known pseudogene. The CDR3 covers 11 residues. CDR3 sequence reads: CASSKLWTQYF. CDR3 coding DNA: TGTGCCAGCAGCAAACTGTGGACCCAGTACTTC.

The J gene is TRBJ1-5, the V gene TRBV14; D perhaps matches TRBD1 (6 bases). Looked up from germline, CDR1 is SGHDN and CDR2 is FVKESK. CDR3 length equals 17 residues. V gave up 0 bases and J gave up 5 bases, with 17 bases separating them. The CDR3 DNA reads as TGTGCCAGCAGCCAAGAAGATATCCAGGGGCCGGATCAGCCCCAGCATTTT. Translation: CASSQEDIQGPDQPQHF.

The chain employs TRBV5-1 and TRBJ1-6; 9 bases line up with TRBD1. Germline-derived CDR1 and CDR2 are SGHRS and YFSETQ. With V trimmed by 2 bases and J by 10 bases, 4 bases remained unmatched. This CDR3 comprises 14 residues. CDR3 amino acids: CASSFDRGKSPLHF. CDR3 nucleotides: TGCGCCAGCAGCTTCGACAGGGGGAAGTCACCCCTCCACTTT.

The V and J genes are TRBV5-4 and TRBJ2-7; D may be TRBD1 (5 bases). Germline V gene lookup returns CDR1 SGHNT and CDR2 YYREEE (reference sequence). Trimming shortened V by 0 bases and J by 2 bases, and 9 bases separated the two germline ends. This CDR3 is built from 14 residues. The CDR3 DNA sequence: TGTGCCAGCAGCTTGGGGACACTGACCTACGAGCAGTACTTC. Translating gives CASSLGTLTYEQYF. The whole variable domain, filled in from reference TRBV5-4 and TRBJ2-7, reads ETGVTQSPTHLIKTRGQQVTLRCSSQSGHNTVSWYQQALGQGPQFIFQYYREEENGRGNFPPRFSGLQFPNYSSELNVNALELDDSALYLCASSLGTLTYEQYFGPGTRLTVT.

The chain is built from TRBV7-8 and TRBJ1-6; D is uncertain. The CDR3 consists of 14 residues. Deletions cut 2 bases from V and 10 bases from J, with 12 bases between. Germline V gene lookup returns CDR1 SGHVS and CDR2 FQNEAQ. Here the CDR3 reads CASSLSQNLSPLHF. The CDR3 coding sequence is TGTGCCAGCAGCTTAAGCCAGAACCTCTCACCCCTCCACTTT.

This clone was observed a single time. The V gene is TRBV15, the J gene TRBJ1-2; 8 positions agree with TRBD1. Losses at the gene ends were 1 base for V and 7 bases for J; bases not matched to a gene: 14. The CDR3 length is 17 residues. Germline V CDR1 and CDR2: LNHNV, YYDKDF (reference sequence). CDR3 residues: CATSRAGQGFTVRGYTF. As DNA, the CDR3 is TGTGCCACCAGCAGAGCCGGACAGGGTTTCACAGTGCGTGGCTACACCTTC.

The rearrangement uses TRBV11-2 and TRBJ2-1; 7 positions agree with TRBD1. Unmatched junction bases numbered 10, after V lost 5 bases and J lost 0 bases. The CDR3 covers 17 residues. CDR1 is SGHAT and CDR2 is FQNNGV in the germline V gene. CDR3 region: CASSPRETGLSYNEQFF. The DNA of the CDR3 is TGTGCCAGCAGCCCAAGGGAGACAGGGCTCTCCTACAATGAGCAGTTCTTC.